These T cell receptor beta chains were read from a single sample in a study of blood T cell repertoires in COVID-19. Method: immunoSEQ multiplex PCR; TCRdb's copy keeps in-frame clones and lacks some. The table includes around 62,000 clones, roughly 91% detected once. Sequencing input: PBMCs or T cells enriched from blood (not recorded which). The receptors here all came from a woman between 40 and 55 years old who had recovered from COVID-19. CDR3s include the opening cysteine and the closing phenylalanine or tryptophan. The D gene is left open where the match is weak. Clone size is not always given. Where it is, it says once, few, many or a class for expanded clones.

TGTGCCAGCTCACCAAGAAGCGGGGGGGGAAGGAATGAGCAGTTCTTC	CASSPRSGGGRNEQFF	TRBD2	.	TRBV18	TRBJ2-1
TGTGCCAGTAGGGCAACCTATGGCTACACCTTC	CASRATYGYTF	.	.	TRBV19	TRBJ1-2
TGCGCCAGCAGCCAAGGGCGGGGATCCTACGAGCAGTACTTC	CASSQGRGSYEQYF	.	.	TRBV4-1	TRBJ2-7
TGTGCCAGCAGACTGCCGGGTAGCAATCAGCCCCAGCATTTT	CASRLPGSNQPQHF	.	.	TRBV16	TRBJ1-5
TGCAGCGTTGAGGGCTCAGGTTTAAACTATGGCTACACCTTC	CSVEGSGLNYGYTF	.	.	TRBV29-1	TRBJ1-2
TGTGCCAGCAGCGGGAGACAGGCTTATAGTGCAACTAATGAAAAACTGTTTTTT	CASSGRQAYSATNEKLFF	.	.	TRBV7-8	TRBJ1-4
TGTGCCAGCAGCTCAAAGCGGGGAAGCTCCTACAATGAGCAGTTCTTC	CASSSKRGSSYNEQFF	TRBD2	.	TRBV7-8	TRBJ2-1
TGTGCCAGCAGCGGAGCGGGGGGGTGGGAGACCCAGTACTTC	CASSGAGGWETQYF	TRBD2	.	TRBV7-2	TRBJ2-5
TGCGCCAGCAGTCGGACAAATAATGAAAAACTGTTTTTT	CASSRTNNEKLFF	.	few	TRBV23-1	TRBJ1-4
TGTGCCAGCAGTTACTCGAGGGCGGGAGAGACCCAGTACTTC	CASSYSRAGETQYF	.	.	TRBV6-5	TRBJ2-5
TGTGCCAGCAGCTCCTTTTCAGGGGGAGAGACCCAGTACTTC	CASSSFSGGETQYF	TRBD1	few	TRBV7-9	TRBJ2-5
TGTGCCAGCAGATATCAAGAGACCCAGTACTTC	CASRYQETQYF	.	once	TRBV12-3/TRBV12-4	TRBJ2-5
TGTGCTAGTGGTTCCCCGGGACAGGGTTATGGCTACACCTTC	CASGSPGQGYGYTF	TRBD1	.	TRBV12-5	TRBJ1-2
TGCAGCGTCGCGGGGACTAGAGGAGAGACCCAGTACTTC	CSVAGTRGETQYF	TRBD2	.	TRBV29-1	TRBJ2-5
TGTGCCAGCAGCCCTGGACAGGGCCCCTACGAGCAGTACTTC	CASSPGQGPYEQYF	TRBD1	.	TRBV5-4	TRBJ2-7
TGCAGTGCTAGGGAGACAGGGGGCTACACCTTC	CSARETGGYTF	TRBD1	.	TRBV20-1	TRBJ1-2
TGTGCCAGCAGTGAACCGGGGCGGGGTACGCAGTATTTT	CASSEPGRGTQYF	.	.	TRBV6-1	TRBJ2-3
TGTGCCAGCAGCCCCTCGGAGGTGGAGACCCAGTACTTC	CASSPSEVETQYF	.	.	TRBV4-2	TRBJ2-5
TGTGCCAGCAGCTTGGTGGGGTGGGAGAACTATGGCTACACCTTC	CASSLVGWENYGYTF	.	.	TRBV5-4	TRBJ1-2
TGTGCCAGCAGCTTAGCTTTTAGTACCGGGACTTACTACAATGAGCAGTTCTTC	CASSLAFSTGTYYNEQFF	.	.	TRBV5-4	TRBJ2-1
TGTGCCAGCAGCTTAGTAGGGAGGGGCGATGGCTACACCTTC	CASSLVGRGDGYTF	.	.	TRBV7-9	TRBJ1-2
TGCGCCAGCAGCTTGTACATTAGGGGCGATGAGCAGTTCTTC	CASSLYIRGDEQFF	.	once	TRBV5-1	TRBJ2-1
TGTGCCAGCAGTTACCCCGGGGACACTGAAGCTTTCTTT	CASSYPGDTEAFF	.	.	TRBV6-6	TRBJ1-1
TGTGCCAGCAGCCCAGGACTAGCGGGGGGGGGCGAGCAGTACTTC	CASSPGLAGGGEQYF	TRBD2	.	TRBV5-4	TRBJ2-7
TGCGCCAGCAGCTTGGGACCGGAGACTGAAGCTTTCTTT	CASSLGPETEAFF	.	.	TRBV5-1	TRBJ1-1
TGTGCCAGCAGTTACGGAAGCAGGGGGCTGGACTATGGCTACACCTTC	CASSYGSRGLDYGYTF	TRBD1	.	TRBV6-5	TRBJ1-2
TGTGCCACCAGCAGAGATCGCCTACAGACTGGAAACACCATATATTTT	CATSRDRLQTGNTIYF	.	.	TRBV15	TRBJ1-3
TGCGCCAGCAGCTTGGCTCAGGGCGTCACAGATACGCAGTATTTT	CASSLAQGVTDTQYF	.	.	TRBV5-1	TRBJ2-3
TGCGCCAGCAGCTTCCTAATAGCCCAAGAGACCCAGTACTTC	CASSFLIAQETQYF	.	.	TRBV5-1	TRBJ2-5
TGTGCCAGCAGTGCAAGGGTGACTAGCGGGGGGGTGGCGAACACCGGGGAGCTGTTTTTT	CASSARVTSGGVANTGELFF	TRBD2	.	TRBV6-1	TRBJ2-2
TGTGCCAGTAGTACTAGCGGGGTAAACAATGAGCAGTTCTTC	CASSTSGVNNEQFF	TRBD2	.	TRBV19	TRBJ2-1
TGTGCCATCCTAAGGACAGGGGGCGTCTCTGAAGCTTTCTTT	CAILRTGGVSEAFF	TRBD1	.	TRBV6-5	TRBJ1-1
TGTGCCAGCAGGCTTACAGGGGAGGCAGGCCGGGGCTACACCTTC	CASRLTGEAGRGYTF	TRBD1	.	TRBV3-1/TRBV3-2	TRBJ1-2
TGTGCCAGCAGCTTGGGGACCGGGACTGGAGAGGAAGCTTTCTTT	CASSLGTGTGEEAFF	.	once	TRBV5-8	TRBJ1-1
TGTGCCAGCAGCTTAGGCGGTCAGTTGAACACTGAAGCTTTCTTT	CASSLGGQLNTEAFF	.	.	TRBV7-8	TRBJ1-1
TGTGCCATCAGTGAGGACCGGGAAGCTTCACCCCTCCACTTT	CAISEDREASPLHF	.	.	TRBV10-3	TRBJ1-6
TGTGCCAGCAGTTCGACAGGGGCGCAGTATGGCTACACCTTC	CASSSTGAQYGYTF	TRBD1	.	TRBV6-5	TRBJ1-2
TGCGCCAGCAGCTTGGCGAGACAGGGTCTCCCGCTTTCCTACGAGCAGTACTTC	CASSLARQGLPLSYEQYF	TRBD1	.	TRBV5-1	TRBJ2-7
TGTGCCAGTAGTATAGACCGCGAGAGGGATTCACCCCTCCACTTT	CASSIDRERDSPLHF	.	.	TRBV19	TRBJ1-6
TGTGCCAGCAGTGGGAGGGCGTGGGGCTACACCTTC	CASSGRAWGYTF	.	.	TRBV12-3/TRBV12-4	TRBJ1-2
TGTGCCAGTAGCCCCGAGGGGGGGGGCTACACCTTC	CASSPEGGGYTF	.	.	TRBV19	TRBJ1-2
TGTGCCAGTAGTACGGTTCGAGGCAGGGCGAACACCGGGGAGCTGTTTTTT	CASSTVRGRANTGELFF	.	.	TRBV19	TRBJ2-2
TGTGCTAGTGGGGGGACAGGGATAGGATATGAGCAGTTCTTC	CASGGTGIGYEQFF	TRBD1	.	TRBV12-5	TRBJ2-1
TGTGCCAGCAGTTTAGCGCTTCAGGGGGGCTACACCTTC	CASSLALQGGYTF	.	.	TRBV12-3/TRBV12-4	TRBJ1-2
TGTGCCAGCAGTTCCCGGGACAGGGGACTTGCTCAGCCCCAGCATTTT	CASSSRDRGLAQPQHF	TRBD1	.	TRBV6-5	TRBJ1-5
TGTGCCAGCAGGGTGACTGGCTCTGGAAACACCATATATTTT	CASRVTGSGNTIYF	.	once	TRBV6-5	TRBJ1-3
TGTGCCAGTAGCACCCCACTAGGGGAGCTGTTTTTT	CASSTPLGELFF	.	.	TRBV19	TRBJ2-2
TGTGCCAGCAGCGGGGCCCGGTACGAGCAGTACTTC	CASSGARYEQYF	.	.	TRBV11-2	TRBJ2-7
TGTGCCAGCAGTCCGGGACAGAACAATCAGCCCCAGCATTTT	CASSPGQNNQPQHF	TRBD1	few	TRBV2	TRBJ1-5
TGTGCCACCAGGCTGATAGCACAATCCGAAGCTTTCTTT	CATRLIAQSEAFF	.	.	TRBV15	TRBJ1-1
TGTGCCTGGCCCTCTCGGGACAGGGAGGGCAATCAGCCCCAGCATTTT	CAWPSRDREGNQPQHF	TRBD1	.	TRBV30	TRBJ1-5
TGTGCCAGCAGCCGGACAGGGGGAATATATAATTCACCCCTCCACTTT	CASSRTGGIYNSPLHF	TRBD1	.	TRBV27	TRBJ1-6
TGTGTCAGCATGCTGGGACAGGGATGGACCGGGGAGCTGTTTTTT	CVSMLGQGWTGELFF	TRBD1	.	TRBV27	TRBJ2-2
TGTGCCAGCAGTCTGAGAGGGAATAATCAGCCCCAGCATTTT	CASSLRGNNQPQHF	.	.	TRBV25-1	TRBJ1-5